The 25 T cell receptor beta chains presented below share a single source sample, sequenced in a study of blood T cell repertoires in COVID-19. Generated by immunoSEQ multiplex PCR, the TCRdb table keeps only in-frame clones and is missing some. The table has over 130,000 clones, about 86% seen once. The specimen sequenced was peripheral blood. Source of these receptors: a man in his sixties or seventies with acute or convalescent COVID-19.

This clone was observed a few times. This chain links TRBV6-2 or TRBV6-3 with TRBJ2-7; D is unclear. The CDR3 extends over 14 amino acids. V lost 0 bases to trimming and J lost 7 bases, with 13 bases between them. CDR1 MNHEY and CDR2 SVGEGT come from the germline V gene. DNA of the CDR3: TGTGCCAGCAGTTACTCGACACCTCCCCGGGAGCAGTACTTC. Amino acid sequence: CASSYSTPPREQYF.

The V call is TRBV2, the J call TRBJ2-3; 9 positions agree with TRBD2. The CDR3 spans 16 residues. Germline V gene sequence: CDR1 SNHLY, CDR2 FYNNEI. The trim removed 3 bases at V and 0 bases at J, leaving 4 bases unmatched. In DNA, the CDR3 is TGTGCCAGCAGTGATCCGACTAGCGGAAGCACAGATACGCAGTATTTT. This gives the protein CASSDPTSGSTDTQYF.

The genes are TRBV14 and TRBJ1-5; D might be TRBD1 (5 bases). The CDR3 loop spans 18 amino acids. Trimming took 0 bases from V and 6 from J, leaving 21 bases between them. Germline assignment: CDR1 SGHDN and CDR2 FVKESK. The CDR3 nucleotides are TGTGCCAGCAGCCAAGAGCCTGCCTGGCAGGGAGGGTGTCAGCCCCAGCATTTT. Translated: CASSQEPAWQGGCQPQHF. The whole variable domain, filled in from reference TRBV14 and TRBJ1-5, reads EAGVTQFPSHSVIEKGQTVTLRCDPISGHDNLYWYRRVMGKEIKFLLHFVKESKQDESGMPNNRFLAERTGGTYSTLKVQPAELEDSGVYFCASSQEPAWQGGCQPQHFGDGTRLSIL.

This chain connects TRBV7-2 to TRBJ2-1; 8 bases map to TRBD1. The CDR3 totals 15 residues. J gave up 3 bases and V 1 base, and 2 bases lay outside the gene matches. Germline V gene sequence: CDR1 SGHTA, CDR2 FQGNSA. The CDR3 protein is CASSLVGTGYNEQFF. CDR3 DNA sequence: TGTGCCAGCAGCTTAGTCGGGACAGGCTACAATGAGCAGTTCTTC. The full variable domain, its missing parts supplied by reference TRBV7-2 and TRBJ2-1, is GAGVSQSPSNKVTEKGKDVELRCDPISGHTALYWYRQSLGQGLEFLIYFQGNSAPDKSGLPSDRFSAERTGGSVSTLTIQRTQQEDSAVYLCASSLVGTGYNEQFFGPGTRLTVL.

The chain carries TRBV20-1 and TRBJ1-2; D unresolved. Trimming took 3 bases from V and 5 from J, leaving 19 bases between them. Germline loops: CDR1 DFQATT, CDR2 SNEGSKA (reference sequence). This CDR3 has 15 amino acids. CDR3 region: CSASLLEQPTYGYTF. The CDR3 region has the DNA TGCAGTGCTAGTTTGCTCGAACAGCCAACGTATGGCTACACCTTC.

The chain recombines TRBV5-6 with TRBJ1-1, with D unresolved. With 0 bases removed from V and 3 bases from J, the gap between germline ends came to 9 bases. Germline CDR1 and CDR2: SGHDT and YYEEEE. The CDR3 loop spans 14 amino acids. CDR3 nucleotides: TGTGCCAGCAGCTTGGCTGGGAGAGACACTGAAGCTTTCTTT. Protein product: CASSLAGRDTEAFF. The complete variable domain, with remaining parts taken from reference TRBV5-6 and TRBJ1-1, reads DAGVTQSPTHLIKTRGQQVTLRCSPKSGHDTVSWYQQALGQGPQFIFQYYEEEERQRGNFPDRFSGHQFPNYSSELNVNALLLGDSALYLCASSLAGRDTEAFFGQGTRLTVV.

The V call is TRBV15, the J call TRBJ2-1; D possibly corresponds to TRBD2 (5 bases). Germline V gene sequence: CDR1 LNHNV, CDR2 YYDKDF (reference sequence). The CDR3 runs to 17 residues. V was pared by 3 bases and J by 2 bases, with 17 bases between. DNA for the CDR3: TGTGCCACCAGCAGCGGGATTAATTTCCACGCCTACAATGAGCAGTTCTTC. Its translation: CATSSGINFHAYNEQFF.

The rearrangement uses TRBV6-2 or TRBV6-3 and TRBJ2-2, with D possibly being TRBD2 (6 bases). CDR3 length equals 14 residues. CDR1 and CDR2 (germline): MNHEY, SVGEGT. The V and J ends lost 5 bases and 7 bases respectively, with 14 bases between them. This CDR3 is CASSTPGVGGELFF. The CDR3 region has the DNA TGTGCCAGCAGTACCCCGGGGGTTGGCGGGGAGCTGTTTTTT.

The rearrangement links TRBV20-1 to TRBJ2-5; TRBD2 might be the D (5 bases). The CDR3 is made up of 10 amino acids. Trimming left V 5 bases short and J 5 bases short, with 6 bases between. From germline, CDR1 is DFQATT and CDR2 SNEGSKA (reference sequence). The CDR3 protein is CSAWRETQYF. DNA of the CDR3: TGCAGTGCTTGGAGGGAGACCCAGTACTTC.

The chain has TRBV12-3 or TRBV12-4 and TRBJ2-7; no firm D call. The ends were cut back, 4 bases at V and 7 bases at J, with 14 bases in the middle. The CDR3 consists of 13 residues. CDR3 bases: TGTGCCAGCAGTTCAATGGCCTTGGAGGAGCAGTACTTC. Translated, it gives CASSSMALEEQYF.

The V gene is TRBV7-2, the J gene TRBJ2-5; D remains unclear. This CDR3 is built from 14 residues. The germline gives CDR1 SGHTA, CDR2 FQGNSA. The V end was cut by 1 base, the J end by 0 bases, with 6 bases between. The CDR3 loop reads CASSLVLYQETQYF. In nucleotides, the CDR3 is TGTGCCAGCAGCTTAGTTCTTTACCAAGAGACCCAGTACTTC.

V is TRBV28 and J is TRBJ1-5, with D possibly matching TRBD1 (5 bases). V lost 5 bases and J 4 bases, leaving 12 bases between the germline ends. CDR3 length: 14 amino acids. From germline, CDR1 is MDHEN and CDR2 SYDVKM. The CDR3 here is CASSADNSNQPQHF. The CDR3 DNA is TGTGCCAGCAGTGCGGACAATTCTAATCAGCCCCAGCATTTT.

This CDR3 is CASSLSTANTGELFF. CDR3 in DNA: TGTGCCAGCAGTCTATCGACAGCCAACACCGGGGAGCTGTTTTTT. The chain couples TRBV6-2 or TRBV6-3 to TRBJ2-2; D is perhaps TRBD1 (5 bases). This CDR3 spans 15 amino acids. V lost 5 bases and J 2 bases, leaving 12 bases between the germline ends. Germline lookup yields CDR1 MNHEY and CDR2 SVGEGT.

This clone showed up just a few times. The chain joins TRBV28 to TRBJ2-5; tentative D call: TRBD1 (8 bases). The CDR3 extends over 15 amino acids. Trimming left V 5 bases short and J 5 bases short, with 18 bases between. Germline V gene sequence: CDR1 MDHEN, CDR2 SYDVKM. The CDR3 here is CASSPHGQGGETQYF. The CDR3 DNA is TGTGCCAGCAGTCCTCACGGACAGGGAGGGGAGACCCAGTACTTC.

This chain joins TRBV18 and TRBJ2-6, with D maybe TRBD1 (6 bases). Per the germline V gene, CDR1 is KGHSH and CDR2 is LQKENI. The CDR3 has 17 residues. V lost 3 bases and J 0 bases, leaving 12 bases between the germline ends. The CDR3 DNA reads as TGTGCCAGCTCACCTTCCGGGACAAACTCTGGGGCCAACGTCCTGACTTTC. This translates into CASSPSGTNSGANVLTF.

This chain links TRBV24-1 with TRBJ2-1; possibly TRBD1 for D (5 bases). This CDR3 is 15 amino acids long. CDR1 KGHDR and CDR2 SFDVKD come from the germline V gene. The V end lost 9 bases, the J end lost 5 bases, and 19 bases lay between the germline ends. DNA for the CDR3: TGTGCCACCCCCTGGGGCACGGCGGACCACAATGAGCAGTTCTTC. Translation gives CATPWGTADHNEQFF.

The V call is TRBV5-1, the J call TRBJ2-7, with TRBD1 identical over 12 bases. The CDR3 consists of 15 residues. J gave up 4 bases and V 3 bases, and 5 bases lay outside the gene matches. Germline V gene data show CDR1 as SGHRS and CDR2 as YFSETQ. In nucleotides, the CDR3 is TGCGCCAGCAGCTCCTCGGGACAGGGGGCTTACGAGCAGTACTTC. Translated, it gives CASSSSGQGAYEQYF. Variable domain in full (rest from reference TRBV5-1 and TRBJ2-7): KAGVTQTPRYLIKTRGQQVTLSCSPISGHRSVSWYQQTPGQGLQFLFEYFSETQRNKGNFPGRFSGRQFSNSRSEMNVSTLELGDSALYLCASSSSGQGAYEQYFGPGTRLTVT.

The V gene is TRBV9, the J gene TRBJ1-1; 7 bases are a match to TRBD1. Germline CDR1 SGDLS, CDR2 YYNGEE. V lost 0 bases and J lost 1; bases outside the gene matches: 6. The CDR3 extends over 16 amino acids. The CDR3 loop is CASSVAPRQGNTEAFF. The CDR3, as DNA: TGTGCCAGCAGCGTAGCGCCCAGACAGGGGAACACTGAAGCTTTCTTT. Based on the CDR3 plus reference TRBV9 and TRBJ1-1, the full variable domain is DSGVTQTPKHLITATGQRVTLRCSPRSGDLSVYWYQQSLDQGLQFLIQYYNGEERAKGNILERFSAQQFPDLHSELNLSSLELGDSALYFCASSVAPRQGNTEAFFGQGTRLTVV.

The J gene is TRBJ2-3, the V gene TRBV13; 8 positions match TRBD2. Trimming took 5 bases from V and 0 from J; bases not matched to a gene: 10. The V gene's germline CDR1 is PRHDT and CDR2 FYEKMQ (reference sequence). This CDR3 contains 17 residues. The CDR3 here is CASSPLSGSVSTDTQYF. DNA of the CDR3: TGTGCCAGCAGCCCCCTGAGCGGGAGTGTTAGCACAGATACGCAGTATTTT.

This clone was seen a few times. This rearrangement joins TRBV6-5 to TRBJ1-4; 7 bases line up with TRBD1. V lost 4 bases to trimming and J lost 2 bases; unmatched junction nucleotides: 7. Germline CDR1 is MNHEY and CDR2 is SVGAGI. The CDR3 spans 16 residues. This chain's CDR3 is CASSSRGIGTNEKLFF. CDR3 nucleotide sequence: TGTGCCAGCAGTTCCAGGGGGATAGGGACTAATGAAAAACTGTTTTTT.

This clone was seen only once. In DNA form, the CDR3 reads TGCGCCAGCAGCGAACAGGGGGGTGTCTACGAGCAGTACTTC. This gives the protein CASSEQGGVYEQYF. V gene TRBV5-1 combines with J gene TRBJ2-7; 8 bases match TRBD1. Trimming took 4 bases from V and 3 from J; bases not matched to a gene: 6. The V gene's germline CDR1 is SGHRS and CDR2 YFSETQ. The CDR3 runs to 14 residues. The entire variable domain, with the rest obtained from reference TRBV5-1 and TRBJ2-7, is as follows: KAGVTQTPRYLIKTRGQQVTLSCSPISGHRSVSWYQQTPGQGLQFLFEYFSETQRNKGNFPGRFSGRQFSNSRSEMNVSTLELGDSALYLCASSEQGGVYEQYFGPGTRLTVT.

CDR3 DNA sequence: TGTGCCACCAGTGAGAATACAGGGACGCAGTTCTTC. Its protein is CATSENTGTQFF. V is TRBV24-1 and J is TRBJ2-1; TRBD1 is a possible D gene (6 bases). The germline gives CDR1 KGHDR, CDR2 SFDVKD. Trimming took off 4 bases at V and 12 bases at J, with 12 bases between the two ends. The CDR3 is 12 residues long.

This chain connects TRBV19 to TRBJ1-1; 7 positions match TRBD1. The germline V gene has CDR1 LNHDA and CDR2 SQIVND (reference sequence). This CDR3 is 16 amino acids long. Trimming took 3 bases from V and 4 from J; bases not matched to a gene: 11. The CDR3 loop is CASSMRATGTVTEAFF. DNA of the CDR3: TGTGCCAGTAGTATGAGGGCCACAGGGACAGTCACTGAAGCTTTCTTT.

The J gene is TRBJ2-1, the V gene TRBV25-1; the match to TRBD1 covers 7 bases. V shed 1 base, J shed 7 bases, and the junction held 10 bases outside the gene matches. Germline V CDR1 and CDR2: MGHDK, SYGVNS. This CDR3 contains 16 residues. CDR3 region: CASSELGDRDQNEQFF. The CDR3, as DNA: TGTGCCAGCAGTGAATTAGGGGACAGAGACCAAAATGAGCAGTTCTTC. Together with reference TRBV25-1 and TRBJ2-1, the CDR3 gives the full variable domain: EADIYQTPRYLVIGTGKKITLECSQTMGHDKMYWYQQDPGMELHLIHYSYGVNSTEKGDLSSESTVSRIRTEHFPLTLESARPSHTSQYLCASSELGDRDQNEQFFGPGTRLTVL.

This chain uses TRBV28 with TRBJ2-5, with D perhaps TRBD1 (6 bases). Germline V CDR1 and CDR2: MDHEN, SYDVKM. The CDR3 contains 15 residues. Trimming removed 8 bases from V and 0 bases from J, with 16 bases in between. The CDR3 DNA reads as TGTGCCAGCTCCCTGGGGGCCCTATACCAAGAGACCCAGTACTTC. Amino acid sequence: CASSLGALYQETQYF.